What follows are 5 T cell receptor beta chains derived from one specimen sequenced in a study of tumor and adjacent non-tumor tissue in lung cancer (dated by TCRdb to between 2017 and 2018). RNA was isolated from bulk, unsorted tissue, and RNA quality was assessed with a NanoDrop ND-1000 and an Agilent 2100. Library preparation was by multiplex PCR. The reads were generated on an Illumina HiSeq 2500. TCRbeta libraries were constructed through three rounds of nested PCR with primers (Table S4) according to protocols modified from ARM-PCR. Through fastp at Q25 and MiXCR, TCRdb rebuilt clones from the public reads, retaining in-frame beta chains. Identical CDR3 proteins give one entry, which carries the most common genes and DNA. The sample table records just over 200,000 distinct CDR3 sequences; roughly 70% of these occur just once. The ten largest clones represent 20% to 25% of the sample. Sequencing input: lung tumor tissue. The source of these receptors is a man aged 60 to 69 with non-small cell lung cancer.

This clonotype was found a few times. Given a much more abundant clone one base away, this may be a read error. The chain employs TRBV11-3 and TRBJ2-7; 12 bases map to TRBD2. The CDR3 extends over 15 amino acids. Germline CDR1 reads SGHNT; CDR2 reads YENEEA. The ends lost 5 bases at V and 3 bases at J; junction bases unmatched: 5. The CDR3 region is CASSIGTSGHYEQYF. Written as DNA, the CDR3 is TGTGCCAGCAGCATCGGGACTAGCGGGCACTACGAGCAGTACTTC. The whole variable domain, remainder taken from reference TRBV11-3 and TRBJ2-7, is EAGVVQSPRYKIIEKKQPVAFWCNPISGHNTLYWYLQNLGQGPELLIRYENEEAVDDSQLPKDRFSAERLKGVDSTLKIQPAELGDSAVYLCASSIGTSGHYEQYFGPGTRLTVT.

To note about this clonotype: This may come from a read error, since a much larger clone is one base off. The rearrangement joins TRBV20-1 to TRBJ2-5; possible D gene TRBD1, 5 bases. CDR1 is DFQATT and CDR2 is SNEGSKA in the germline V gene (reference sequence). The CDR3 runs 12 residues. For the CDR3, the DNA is TGCAGTGCTAGAATAGGACAAGGGACCCAGTACTTC. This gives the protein CSARIGQGTQYF.

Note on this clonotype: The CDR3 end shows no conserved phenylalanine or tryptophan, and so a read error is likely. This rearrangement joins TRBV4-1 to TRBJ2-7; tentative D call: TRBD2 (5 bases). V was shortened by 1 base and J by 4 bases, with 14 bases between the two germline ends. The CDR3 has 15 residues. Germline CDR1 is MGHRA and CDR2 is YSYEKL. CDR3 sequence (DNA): TGCGCCAGCAGCCAAGTCGGGCCCCTAGCATACGAGCAGTACCTC. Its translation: CASSQVGPLAYEQYL.

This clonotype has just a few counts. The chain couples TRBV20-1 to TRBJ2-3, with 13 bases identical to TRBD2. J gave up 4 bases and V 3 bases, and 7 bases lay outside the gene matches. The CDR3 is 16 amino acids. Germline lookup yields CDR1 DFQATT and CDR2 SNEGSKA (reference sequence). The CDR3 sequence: CSARLRLAGGADTQYF. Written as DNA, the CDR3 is TGCAGTGCTAGGCTCAGACTAGCGGGGGGCGCAGATACGCAGTATTTT.

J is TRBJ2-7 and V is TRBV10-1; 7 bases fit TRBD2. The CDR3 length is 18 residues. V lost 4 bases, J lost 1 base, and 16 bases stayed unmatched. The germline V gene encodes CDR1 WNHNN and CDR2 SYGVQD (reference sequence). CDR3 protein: CASSGPDFGNSGSYEQYF. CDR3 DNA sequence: TGCGCCAGCAGTGGCCCTGATTTCGGGAATAGCGGGTCCTACGAGCAGTACTTC.